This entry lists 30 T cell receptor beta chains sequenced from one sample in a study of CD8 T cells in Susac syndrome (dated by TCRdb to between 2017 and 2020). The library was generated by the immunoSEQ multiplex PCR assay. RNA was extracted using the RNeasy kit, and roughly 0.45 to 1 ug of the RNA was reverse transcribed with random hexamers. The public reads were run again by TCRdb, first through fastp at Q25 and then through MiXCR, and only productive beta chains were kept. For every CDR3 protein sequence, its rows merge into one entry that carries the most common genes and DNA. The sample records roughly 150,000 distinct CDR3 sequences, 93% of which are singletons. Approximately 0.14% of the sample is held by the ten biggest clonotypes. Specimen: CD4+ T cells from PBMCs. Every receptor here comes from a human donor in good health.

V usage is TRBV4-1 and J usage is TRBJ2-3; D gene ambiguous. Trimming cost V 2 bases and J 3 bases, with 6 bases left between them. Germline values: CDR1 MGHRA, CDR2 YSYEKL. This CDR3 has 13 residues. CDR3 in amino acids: CASSQWGTDTQYF. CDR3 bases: TGCGCCAGCAGCCAATGGGGTACAGATACGCAGTATTTT.

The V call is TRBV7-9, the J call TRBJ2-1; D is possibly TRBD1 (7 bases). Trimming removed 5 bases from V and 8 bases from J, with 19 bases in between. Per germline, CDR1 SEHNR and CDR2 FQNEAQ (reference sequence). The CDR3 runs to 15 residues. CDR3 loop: CASSPPRAGTDEQFF. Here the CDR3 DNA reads TGTGCCAGCAGCCCTCCCCGGGCGGGGACAGATGAGCAGTTCTTC. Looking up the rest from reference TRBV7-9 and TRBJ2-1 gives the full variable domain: DTGVSQNPRHKITKRGQNVTFRCDPISEHNRLYWYRQTLGQGPEFLTYFQNEAQLEKSRLLSDRFSAERPKGSFSTLEIQRTEQGDSAMYLCASSPPRAGTDEQFFGPGTRLTVL.

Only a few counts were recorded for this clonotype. CDR3 residues: CASSPGLSYGYTF. As DNA, the CDR3 is TGTGCCAGTAGTCCGGGACTCAGCTATGGCTACACCTTC. This chain joins TRBV19 and TRBJ1-2, with D tentatively TRBD1 (5 bases). There are 13 residues in the CDR3. Germline CDR1 is LNHDA and CDR2 is SQIVND (reference sequence). Trimming removed 5 bases at V and 4 bases at J, with 11 bases between.

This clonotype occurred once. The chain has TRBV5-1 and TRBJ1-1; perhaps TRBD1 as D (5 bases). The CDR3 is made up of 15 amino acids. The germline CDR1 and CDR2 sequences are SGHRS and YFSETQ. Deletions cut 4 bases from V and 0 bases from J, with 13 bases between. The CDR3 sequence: CASSPGGRMNTEAFF. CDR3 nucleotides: TGCGCCAGCAGCCCGGGGGGACGGATGAACACTGAAGCTTTCTTT.

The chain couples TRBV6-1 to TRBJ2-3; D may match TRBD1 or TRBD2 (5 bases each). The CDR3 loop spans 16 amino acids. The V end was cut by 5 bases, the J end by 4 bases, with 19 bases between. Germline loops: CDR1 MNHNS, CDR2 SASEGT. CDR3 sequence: CASSRAGTVRADTQYF. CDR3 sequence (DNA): TGTGCCAGCAGTCGCGCCGGGACGGTGAGGGCAGATACGCAGTATTTT.

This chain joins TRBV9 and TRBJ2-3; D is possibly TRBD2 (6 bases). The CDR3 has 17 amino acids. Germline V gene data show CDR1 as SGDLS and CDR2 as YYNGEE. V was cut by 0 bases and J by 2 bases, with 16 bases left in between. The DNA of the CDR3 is TGTGCCAGCAGCGTAGCTACAAGGGACTTACTCACAGATACGCAGTATTTT. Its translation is CASSVATRDLLTDTQYF.

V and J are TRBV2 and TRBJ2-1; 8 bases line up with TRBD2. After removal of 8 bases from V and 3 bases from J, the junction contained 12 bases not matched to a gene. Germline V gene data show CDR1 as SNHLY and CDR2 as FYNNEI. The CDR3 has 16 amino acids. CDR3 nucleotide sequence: TGTGCCAGCTCCAACGGCGGGGGGTCCCGCTACAATGAGCAGTTCTTC. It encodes CASSNGGGSRYNEQFF.

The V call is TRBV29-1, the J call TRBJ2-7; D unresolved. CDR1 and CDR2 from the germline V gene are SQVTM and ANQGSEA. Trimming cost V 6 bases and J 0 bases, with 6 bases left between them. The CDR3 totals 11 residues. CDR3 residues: CSVKTSYEQYF. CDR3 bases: TGCAGCGTCAAAACCTCCTACGAGCAGTACTTC.

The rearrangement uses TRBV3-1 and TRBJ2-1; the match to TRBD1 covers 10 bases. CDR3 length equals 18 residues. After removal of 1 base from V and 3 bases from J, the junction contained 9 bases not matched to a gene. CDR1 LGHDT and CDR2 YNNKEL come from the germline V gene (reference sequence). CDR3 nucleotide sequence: TGTGCCAGCAGCCAAGCGCGTTCGGGGGACAGGGGCTACAATGAGCAGTTCTTC. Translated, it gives CASSQARSGDRGYNEQFF.

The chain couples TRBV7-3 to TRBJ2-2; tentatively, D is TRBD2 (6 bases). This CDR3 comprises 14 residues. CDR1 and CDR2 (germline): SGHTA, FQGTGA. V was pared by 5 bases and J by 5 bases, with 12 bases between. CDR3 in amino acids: CASSAVLATGELFF. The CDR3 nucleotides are TGTGCCAGCAGCGCTGTTCTAGCGACCGGGGAGCTGTTTTTT.

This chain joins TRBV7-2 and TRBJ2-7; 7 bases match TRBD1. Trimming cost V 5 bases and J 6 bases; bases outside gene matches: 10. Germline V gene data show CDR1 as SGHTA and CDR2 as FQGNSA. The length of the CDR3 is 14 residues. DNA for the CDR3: TGTGCCAGCAGCGGGCTACAGGGGATCTCCGAGCAGTACTTC. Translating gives CASSGLQGISEQYF.

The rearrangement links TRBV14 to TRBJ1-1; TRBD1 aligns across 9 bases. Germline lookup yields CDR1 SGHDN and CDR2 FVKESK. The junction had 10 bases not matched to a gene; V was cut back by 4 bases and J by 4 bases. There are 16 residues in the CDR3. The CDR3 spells CASSPLGQGRVTEAFF. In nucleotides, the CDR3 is TGTGCCAGCAGCCCCCTGGGACAGGGACGGGTCACTGAAGCTTTCTTT.

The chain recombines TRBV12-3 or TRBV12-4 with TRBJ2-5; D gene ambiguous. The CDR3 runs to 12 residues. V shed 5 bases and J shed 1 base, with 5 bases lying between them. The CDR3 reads CASSGPQETQYF. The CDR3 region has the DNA TGTGCCAGCAGTGGACCCCAAGAGACCCAGTACTTC.

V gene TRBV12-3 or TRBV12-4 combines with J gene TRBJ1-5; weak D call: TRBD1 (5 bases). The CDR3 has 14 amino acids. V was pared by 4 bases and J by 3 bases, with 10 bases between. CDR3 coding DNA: TGTGCCAGCAGTTCCCAGGGAATCAATCAGCCCCAGCATTTT. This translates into CASSSQGINQPQHF.

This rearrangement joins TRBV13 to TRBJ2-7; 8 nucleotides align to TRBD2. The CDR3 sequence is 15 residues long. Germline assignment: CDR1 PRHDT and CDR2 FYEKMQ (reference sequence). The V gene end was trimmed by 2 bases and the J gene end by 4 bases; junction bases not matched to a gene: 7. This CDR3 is CASSLRLAGAYEQYF. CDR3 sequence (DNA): TGTGCCAGCAGCTTACGGCTAGCGGGCGCGTACGAGCAGTACTTC.

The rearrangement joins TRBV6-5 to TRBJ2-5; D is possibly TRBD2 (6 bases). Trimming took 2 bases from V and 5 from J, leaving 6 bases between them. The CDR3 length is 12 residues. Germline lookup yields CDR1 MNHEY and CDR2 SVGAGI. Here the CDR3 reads CASSYGGETQYF. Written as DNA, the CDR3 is TGTGCCAGCAGTTACGGGGGGGAGACCCAGTACTTC.

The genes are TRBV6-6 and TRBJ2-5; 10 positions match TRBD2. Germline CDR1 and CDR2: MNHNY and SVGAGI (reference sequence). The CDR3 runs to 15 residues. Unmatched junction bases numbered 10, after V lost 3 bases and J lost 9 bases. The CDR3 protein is CASSYSLAGVKAQYF. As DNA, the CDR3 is TGTGCCAGCAGTTATTCCCTAGCGGGGGTCAAGGCCCAGTACTTC.

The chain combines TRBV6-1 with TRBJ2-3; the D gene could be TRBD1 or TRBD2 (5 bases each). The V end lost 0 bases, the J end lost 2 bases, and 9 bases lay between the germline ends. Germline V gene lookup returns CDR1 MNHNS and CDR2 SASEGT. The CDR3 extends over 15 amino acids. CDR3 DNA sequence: TGTGCCAGCAGTGAAGCGCTGGGACCCACAGATACGCAGTATTTT. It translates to CASSEALGPTDTQYF.

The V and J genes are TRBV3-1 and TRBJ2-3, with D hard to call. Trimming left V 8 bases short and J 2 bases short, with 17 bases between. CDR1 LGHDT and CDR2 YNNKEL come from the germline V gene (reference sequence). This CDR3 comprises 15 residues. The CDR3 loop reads CASLIDPFFTDTQYF. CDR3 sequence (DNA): TGTGCCAGCTTAATAGACCCTTTTTTCACAGATACGCAGTATTTT.

The DNA for the CDR3 is TGTGCCAGCGCGTCGCCGGTTCCTTTCTTT. Amino acid sequence: CASASPVPFF. The chain carries TRBV2 and TRBJ1-1; D unresolved. The CDR3 has 10 residues. V gave up 8 bases and J gave up 12 bases, with 13 bases separating them. CDR1 and CDR2 from the germline V gene are SNHLY and FYNNEI. Using reference TRBV2 and TRBJ1-1 for the parts outside the CDR3, the full variable domain is EPEVTQTPSHQVTQMGQEVILRCVPISNHLYFYWYRQILGQKVEFLVSFYNNEISEKSEIFDDQFSVERPDGSNFTLKIRSTKLEDSAMYFCASASPVPFFGQGTRLTVV.

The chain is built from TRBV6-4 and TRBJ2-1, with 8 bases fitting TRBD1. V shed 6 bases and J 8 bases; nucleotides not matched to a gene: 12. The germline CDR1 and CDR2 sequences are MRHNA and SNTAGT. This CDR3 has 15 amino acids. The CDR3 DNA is TGTGCCAGCAGCCCGCAGGGCAGGGGGCTGGATGAGCAGTTCTTC. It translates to CASSPQGRGLDEQFF.

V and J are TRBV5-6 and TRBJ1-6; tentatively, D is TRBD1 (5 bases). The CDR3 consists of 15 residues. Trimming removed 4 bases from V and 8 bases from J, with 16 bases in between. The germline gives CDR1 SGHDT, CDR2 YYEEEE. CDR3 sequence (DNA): TGTGCCAGCAGCCGACCCGGGGGATGGGATTCACCCCTCCACTTT. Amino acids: CASSRPGGWDSPLHF.

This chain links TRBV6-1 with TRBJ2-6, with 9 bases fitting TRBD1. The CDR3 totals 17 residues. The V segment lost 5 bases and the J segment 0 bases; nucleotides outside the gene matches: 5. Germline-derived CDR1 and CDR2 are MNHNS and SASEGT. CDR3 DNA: TGTGCCAGCAGTCCGACAGGGGGAAACTCTGGGGCCAACGTCCTGACTTTC. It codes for CASSPTGGNSGANVLTF.

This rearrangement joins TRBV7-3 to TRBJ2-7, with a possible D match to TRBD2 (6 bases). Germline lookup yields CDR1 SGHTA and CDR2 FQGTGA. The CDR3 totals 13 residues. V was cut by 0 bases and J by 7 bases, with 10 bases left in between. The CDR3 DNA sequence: TGTGCCAGCAGCTTAACGACGGCGGGAGAGCAGTACTTC. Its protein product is CASSLTTAGEQYF.

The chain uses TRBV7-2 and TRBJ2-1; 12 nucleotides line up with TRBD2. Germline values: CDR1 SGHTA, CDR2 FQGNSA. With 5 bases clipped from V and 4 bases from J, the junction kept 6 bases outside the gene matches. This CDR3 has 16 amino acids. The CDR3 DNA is TGTGCCAGCAGCAACCTAGCGGGGGGGGTGTACAATGAGCAGTTCTTC. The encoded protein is CASSNLAGGVYNEQFF.

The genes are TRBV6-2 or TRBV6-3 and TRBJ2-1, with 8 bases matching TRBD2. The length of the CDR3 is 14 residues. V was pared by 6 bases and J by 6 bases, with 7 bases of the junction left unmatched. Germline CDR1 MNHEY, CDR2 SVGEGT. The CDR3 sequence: CASRGSGGGNEQFF. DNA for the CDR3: TGTGCCAGCAGAGGGAGCGGGGGTGGCAATGAGCAGTTCTTC.

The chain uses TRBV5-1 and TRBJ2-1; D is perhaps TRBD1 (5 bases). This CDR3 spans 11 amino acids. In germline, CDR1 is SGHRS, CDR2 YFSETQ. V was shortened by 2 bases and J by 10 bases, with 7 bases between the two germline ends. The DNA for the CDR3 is TGCGCCAGCAGCTTTCCAGGGGAGCAGTTCTTC. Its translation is CASSFPGEQFF.

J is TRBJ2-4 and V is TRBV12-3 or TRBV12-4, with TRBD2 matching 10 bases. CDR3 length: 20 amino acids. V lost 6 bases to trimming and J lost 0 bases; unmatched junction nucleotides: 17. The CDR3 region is CASSPGNLFSGGRAKNIQYF. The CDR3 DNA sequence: TGTGCCAGCAGCCCCGGAAATCTATTTAGCGGGGGGAGAGCCAAAAACATTCAGTACTTC.

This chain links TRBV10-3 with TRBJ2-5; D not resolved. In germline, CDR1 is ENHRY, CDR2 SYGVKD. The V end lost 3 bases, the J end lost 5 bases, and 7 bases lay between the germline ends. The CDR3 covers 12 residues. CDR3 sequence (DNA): TGTGCCATCAGTGAAGGAGCGGAGACCCAGTACTTC. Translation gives CAISEGAETQYF.

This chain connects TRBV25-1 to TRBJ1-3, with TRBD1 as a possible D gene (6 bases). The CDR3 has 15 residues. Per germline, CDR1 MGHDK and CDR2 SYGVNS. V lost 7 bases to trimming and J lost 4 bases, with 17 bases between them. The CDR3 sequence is CASTTTRGPGNTIYF. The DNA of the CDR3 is TGTGCCAGCACCACTACTCGGGGGCCCGGAAACACCATATATTTT.